One and the same sample provided the 14 T cell receptor beta chains below, sequenced in a study of blood T cell repertoires in COVID-19. Using immunoSEQ multiplex PCR, the repertoire was profiled, and TCRdb retains in-frame clones only, with some absent. The sample lists around 290,000 clones; 70% to 90% were seen once. The sequencing sample was made of peripheral blood. These receptors were collected from a woman aged 70-85 years with COVID-19, enrolled during active disease.

V and J are TRBV5-4 and TRBJ2-3, with 7 bases identical to TRBD1. There are 17 residues in the CDR3. V gave up 4 bases and J gave up 3 bases; unmatched junction bases: 14. From germline, CDR1 is SGHNT and CDR2 YYREEE (reference sequence). The CDR3 is CASSLKTGIVATDTQYF. CDR3 in DNA: TGTGCCAGCAGCCTGAAGACAGGGATCGTCGCGACAGATACGCAGTATTTT.

The rearrangement joins TRBV7-6 to TRBJ2-1; a possible D gene is TRBD2 (5 bases). V shed 3 bases and J shed 0 bases, with 24 bases lying between them. Looked up from germline, CDR1 is SGHVS and CDR2 is FNYEAQ. The CDR3 extends over 20 amino acids. As DNA, the CDR3 is TGTGCCAGCAGCTTGGCCCGTGCTTCGAGGACTTCCAGCTCCTACAATGAGCAGTTCTTC. The encoded protein is CASSLARASRTSSSYNEQFF.

This rearrangement joins TRBV18 to TRBJ2-1; TRBD2 agrees at 11 bases. Germline CDR1 reads KGHSH; CDR2 reads LQKENI. The CDR3 is 16 amino acids. With V trimmed by 3 bases and J by 2 bases, 3 bases remained unmatched. The CDR3 sequence: CASSPLAGGPYNEQFF. Here the CDR3 DNA reads TGTGCCAGCTCACCGCTAGCGGGGGGCCCCTACAATGAGCAGTTCTTC.

This chain links TRBV20-1 with TRBJ1-6, with a tentative D call TRBD1 (6 bases). Trimming left V 3 bases short and J 7 bases short, with 13 bases between. This CDR3 comprises 14 residues. Germline V gene lookup returns CDR1 DFQATT and CDR2 SNEGSKA (reference sequence). CDR3 sequence (DNA): TGCAGTGCTAGTGCCCAGGGGCGGAATTCACCCCTCCACTTT. This gives the protein CSASAQGRNSPLHF.

Concerning this clone: This same CDR3 is encoded by further DNA sequences in the sample. The chain couples TRBV19 to TRBJ1-1; the D is unclear. The CDR3 runs to 14 residues. V was trimmed by 3 bases and J by 4 bases, leaving 12 bases between them. The germline CDR1 and CDR2 sequences are LNHDA and SQIVND (reference sequence). Written as DNA, the CDR3 is TGTGCCAGTAGTATTCTCACCGGGTCCACTGAAGCTTTCTTT. Translated, it gives CASSILTGSTEAFF.

V and J are TRBV19 and TRBJ1-2; tentative D call: TRBD1 (6 bases). Germline assignment: CDR1 LNHDA and CDR2 SQIVND (reference sequence). This CDR3 has 12 residues. V was trimmed by 7 bases and J by 3 bases, leaving 9 bases between them. For the CDR3, the DNA is TGTGCCAGTACAGGGGCGGACTATGGCTACACCTTC. This sequence encodes CASTGADYGYTF.

This sequence joins TRBV7-6 and TRBJ1-1; no clear D. From germline, CDR1 is SGHVS and CDR2 FNYEAQ. The CDR3 is made up of 14 amino acids. The V and J ends lost 1 base and 3 bases respectively, with 9 bases between them. The CDR3 DNA reads as TGTGCCAGCAGCTTAGGGACGAGGGACACTGAAGCTTTCTTT. Protein product: CASSLGTRDTEAFF. Using reference TRBV7-6 and TRBJ1-1 for the parts outside the CDR3, the full variable domain is GAGVSQSPRYKVTKRGQDVALRCDPISGHVSLYWYRQALGQGPEFLTYFNYEAQQDKSGLPNDRFSAERPEGSISTLTIQRTEQRDSAMYRCASSLGTRDTEAFFGQGTRLTVV.

The rearrangement uses TRBV19 and TRBJ1-1, with D perhaps matching TRBD1 (5 bases). The CDR3 totals 13 residues. The V end was cut by 5 bases, the J end by 11 bases, with 18 bases between. In germline, CDR1 is LNHDA, CDR2 SQIVND (reference sequence). The CDR3 loop is CASSPGIGVRAFF. The DNA of the CDR3 is TGTGCCAGTAGTCCAGGTATAGGGGTGAGGGCTTTCTTT.

CDR3 sequence (DNA): TGCAGCGTCGCACTGAACCAATACACTGAAGCTTTCTTT. Its protein product is CSVALNQYTEAFF. V usage is TRBV29-1 and J usage is TRBJ1-1; D gene uncertain. V lost 6 bases and J 3 bases, leaving 14 bases between the germline ends. The germline gives CDR1 SQVTM, CDR2 ANQGSEA. This CDR3 is built from 13 residues.

In DNA form, the CDR3 reads TGTGCCAGCAGCAAGGCTACTTCCGGGACAGGGATAAATGAGCAGTTCTTC. Protein sequence: CASSKATSGTGINEQFF. This chain connects TRBV3-1 (or the pseudogene TRBV3-2) to TRBJ2-1, with 9 positions matching TRBD1. V trimming: 5 bases; J trimming: 7 bases; junction bases outside the gene matches: 15. Germline V gives CDR1 LGHDT, CDR2 YNNKEL (reference sequence). There are 17 residues in the CDR3.

The gene calls are TRBV28 and TRBJ2-2; TRBD1 agrees at 8 bases. Germline trimming cut 5 bases from V and 10 bases from J; bases unmatched to any gene: 12. Germline assignment: CDR1 MDHEN and CDR2 SYDVKM. This CDR3 has 15 amino acids. This CDR3 reads CASSPLRGPLEELFF. The CDR3 DNA reads TGTGCCAGCAGTCCTCTCAGGGGGCCTCTAGAGGAGCTGTTTTTT.

The chain carries TRBV9 and TRBJ1-3; D ambiguous. Germline values: CDR1 SGDLS, CDR2 YYNGEE. Trimming pared 1 base from V and 1 base from J, leaving 9 bases between. The CDR3 runs to 15 residues. The CDR3 is CASSVSGASGNTIYF. For the CDR3, the DNA is TGTGCCAGCAGCGTATCCGGTGCATCTGGAAACACCATATATTTT.

For the CDR3, the DNA is TGCGCCAGCAGTGAATATAGAGGGGGCTACGAGCAGTACTTC. Protein product: CASSEYRGGYEQYF. This rearrangement joins TRBV10-1 to TRBJ2-7; the D gene is possibly TRBD1 (6 bases). The CDR3 extends over 14 amino acids. Germline V gene sequence: CDR1 WNHNN, CDR2 SYGVQD (reference sequence). The V end lost 3 bases, the J end lost 3 bases, and 12 bases lay between the germline ends.

The chain employs TRBV10-3 and TRBJ2-5; D remains unclear. Trimming stripped 10 bases from V and 1 base from J, with 7 bases between. This CDR3 spans 11 amino acids. Germline V gene data show CDR1 as ENHRY and CDR2 as SYGVKD. DNA for the CDR3: TGTGCCACCCGAGGCCAAGAGACCCAGTACTTC. Protein sequence: CATRGQETQYF.